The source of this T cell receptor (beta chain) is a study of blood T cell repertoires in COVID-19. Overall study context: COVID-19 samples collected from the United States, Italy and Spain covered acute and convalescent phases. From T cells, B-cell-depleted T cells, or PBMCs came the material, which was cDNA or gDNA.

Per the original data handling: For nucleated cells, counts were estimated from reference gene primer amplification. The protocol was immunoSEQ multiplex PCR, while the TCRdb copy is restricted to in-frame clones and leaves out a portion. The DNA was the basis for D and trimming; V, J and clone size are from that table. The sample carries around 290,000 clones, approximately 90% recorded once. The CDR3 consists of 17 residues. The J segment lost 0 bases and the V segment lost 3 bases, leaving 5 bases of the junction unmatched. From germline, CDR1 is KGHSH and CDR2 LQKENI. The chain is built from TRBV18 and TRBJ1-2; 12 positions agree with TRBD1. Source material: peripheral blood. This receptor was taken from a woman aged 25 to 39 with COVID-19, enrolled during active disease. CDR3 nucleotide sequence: TGTGCCAGCTCACCTTTGGGACAGGGGGCACCTAACTATGGCTACACCTTC. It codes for CASSPLGQGAPNYGYTF. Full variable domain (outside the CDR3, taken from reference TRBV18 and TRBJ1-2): NAGVMQNPRHLVRRRGQEARLRCSPMKGHSHVYWYRQLPEEGLKFMVYLQKENIIDESGMPKERFSAEFPKEGPSILRIQQVVRGDSAAYFCASSPLGQGAPNYGYTFGSGTRLTVV.